Sequencing of this T cell receptor (beta chain) was carried out in a study of identical twins. The CDR3 sequence is 15 residues long. V shed 4 bases and J 3 bases; nucleotides not matched to a gene: 8. CDR1 is SGHKS and CDR2 is YYEKEE in the germline V gene (reference sequence). This clonotype has a handful of counts. Its target is not known. MiXCR, applied by TCRdb to the 5' RACE reads, yields one record per CDR3 protein. The sample consists of 700,000 or so distinct CDR3 sequences, around 8.3% of them appearing once. Points from the study as a whole: In cord blood, abundant beta clonotypes had fewer insertions; memory showed no trend.

These sequences were also reported in another study, on yellow fever vaccine responses in identical twins. That work adds: On the reported evidence, twins' vaccine T cell responses seemed partly convergent and partly personalized.

The TCR originated in a woman aged 18-29 years in good health. The sample comprised PBMCs. The chain links TRBV5-5 to TRBJ2-7; 9 bases line up with TRBD1. CDR3 bases: TGTGCCAGCAGCGTATTCACAGGGGGCGGCTACGAGCAGTACTTC. Translated: CASSVFTGGGYEQYF.